The T cell receptor beta chain described here comes from a study of beta chain features in type 1 diabetes. Study-wide background: What patients shared with healthy donors was a similar profile of age, gender and cell yields.

Of the isolated RNA, all was reverse transcribed, and so the sequenced material was expressed TCRB transcripts. Sequencing used immunoSEQ multiplex PCR; TCRdb keeps in-frame clones, though not all of them. The table shows roughly 370,000 clones, with approximately 15% occurring only once. This clone has more than one count but fewer than ten. The sample consisted of naive CD4+ T cells from blood. This clonotype was obtained from a man aged 30 to 39 in good health.

CDR3: CASSSQGLAGLNEQFF. The CDR3 coding sequence is TGCGCCAGCAGCTCGCAGGGACTAGCGGGACTCAATGAGCAGTTCTTC. The chain combines TRBV5-1 with TRBJ2-1, with 13 bases identical to TRBD2. The V gene's germline CDR1 is SGHRS and CDR2 YFSETQ. The junction had 6 bases not matched to a gene; V was cut back by 3 bases and J by 6 bases. This CDR3 has 16 residues.